Each of the 26 T cell receptor beta chains below was sequenced from the same sample in a study of blood T cell repertoires in COVID-19. Produced via immunoSEQ multiplex PCR; TCRdb's table is partial and in-frame only. The sample shows approximately 280,000 clones, around 83% of them seen only once. Sequenced input: PBMCs or T cells enriched from blood (not recorded which). The receptors here all came from a man aged 40-49 years who had been exposed to COVID-19.

The chain has TRBV2 and TRBJ1-4, with D unresolved. Germline V lookup: CDR1 SNHLY, CDR2 FYNNEI. CDR3 size: 14 residues. Trimming removed 7 bases at V and 8 bases at J, with 17 bases between. The CDR3 region has the DNA TGTGCCAGCACCTGGAACGAGGAGGGAGAAAAACTGTTTTTT. Its translation is CASTWNEEGEKLFF.

This sequence joins TRBV9 and TRBJ1-4; a weak D match, TRBD1 (6 bases). Trimming cost V 3 bases and J 7 bases, with 13 bases left between them. The CDR3 is 14 amino acids. Germline CDR1 and CDR2: SGDLS and YYNGEE. In DNA form, the CDR3 reads TGTGCCAGCAGCGCAGGGGTAGGGGGTGAAAAACTGTTTTTT. Translating gives CASSAGVGGEKLFF.

This chain joins TRBV7-9 and TRBJ2-3, with 8 bases aligning to TRBD2. V was pared by 10 bases and J by 4 bases, with 22 bases of the junction left unmatched. The CDR3 loop spans 18 amino acids. The germline V gene has CDR1 SEHNR and CDR2 FQNEAQ (reference sequence). The CDR3, as DNA: TGTGCCACCCCACCGGGGACTAGGAGTAGTCGAGCACCAGATACGCAGTATTTT. Translation: CATPPGTRSSRAPDTQYF.

This sequence joins TRBV7-8 and TRBJ1-5; 10 bases fit TRBD1. Germline trimming cut 3 bases from V and 2 bases from J; bases unmatched to any gene: 4. The germline CDR1 and CDR2 sequences are SGHVS and FQNEAQ. CDR3 length: 16 amino acids. The CDR3 sequence is CASSLPGTGGNQPQHF. The CDR3 DNA follows: TGTGCCAGCAGCTTGCCGGGGACAGGGGGCAATCAGCCCCAGCATTTT.

The chain carries TRBV15 and TRBJ1-2; 7 bases match TRBD1. The CDR3 is 18 amino acids. CDR1 and CDR2 (germline): LNHNV, YYDKDF (reference sequence). V shed 0 bases and J 3 bases; nucleotides not matched to a gene: 13. CDR3 in DNA: TGTGCCACCAGCAGAGACACGGTTGTCGACAGGGCGGACTATGGCTACACCTTC. This encodes CATSRDTVVDRADYGYTF.

The rearrangement joins TRBV30 to TRBJ2-2; D is uncertain. The CDR3 contains 14 residues. The V gene lost 0 bases and the J gene lost 1 base, with 6 bases spanning the gap. The V gene's germline CDR1 is GTSNPN and CDR2 SVGIG (reference sequence). CDR3 amino acids: CAWSVLWNTGELFF. CDR3 nucleotide sequence: TGTGCCTGGAGTGTACTTTGGAACACCGGGGAGCTGTTTTTT.

The chain carries TRBV7-9 and TRBJ2-5; D is possibly TRBD2 (5 bases). The germline V and J ends were trimmed by 3 bases and 3 bases, with 11 bases remaining between them. The CDR3 sequence is 14 residues long. Germline V gives CDR1 SEHNR, CDR2 FQNEAQ (reference sequence). The DNA of the CDR3 is TGTGCCAGCAGCTTCTGGCAGACTAAAGAGACCCAGTACTTC. Encoded protein: CASSFWQTKETQYF.

This clone was picked up one time. This chain connects TRBV6-5 to TRBJ2-4; 8 bases agree with TRBD1. The CDR3 loop spans 13 amino acids. J gave up 9 bases and V 6 bases, and 7 bases lay outside the gene matches. Germline V lookup: CDR1 MNHEY, CDR2 SVGAGI. CDR3 amino acids: CASSQGAGGIQYF. In nucleotides, the CDR3 is TGTGCCAGCAGCCAGGGGGCAGGGGGCATTCAGTACTTC.

The chain combines TRBV27 with TRBJ1-1; possible D gene TRBD1, 5 bases. This CDR3 is 14 amino acids long. CDR1 and CDR2 from the germline V gene are MNHEY and SMNVEV (reference sequence). The ends were cut back, 5 bases at V and 0 bases at J, with 10 bases in the middle. The CDR3 nucleotides read TGTGCCAGCAGTCCAGGGAGGGTGAACACTGAAGCTTTCTTT. The encoded protein is CASSPGRVNTEAFF.

In its sample, this clone was seen a few times. The chain recombines TRBV5-5 with TRBJ1-3; D may be TRBD1 (5 bases). V lost 6 bases to trimming and J lost 4 bases, with 17 bases between them. Germline lookup yields CDR1 SGHKS and CDR2 YYEKEE (reference sequence). This CDR3 is 15 amino acids long. DNA of the CDR3: TGTGCCAGCAAAAACCAGGGTTCCTCCGGAAACACCATATATTTT. Residues: CASKNQGSSGNTIYF. The whole variable domain, remainder taken from reference TRBV5-5 and TRBJ1-3, is DAGVTQSPTHLIKTRGQQVTLRCSPISGHKSVSWYQQVLGQGPQFIFQYYEKEERGRGNFPDRFSARQFPNYSSELNVNALLLGDSALYLCASKNQGSSGNTIYFGEGSWLTVV.

V gene TRBV3-1 (or the pseudogene TRBV3-2) combines with J gene TRBJ2-7; a weak D match, TRBD1 (5 bases). Trimming removed 0 bases at V and 0 bases at J, with 12 bases between. The CDR3 contains 16 residues. Germline CDR1 and CDR2: LGHDT and YNNKEL (reference sequence). The CDR3 DNA follows: TGTGCCAGCAGCCAAGATGGACAACTGATCTCCTACGAGCAGTACTTC. This sequence encodes CASSQDGQLISYEQYF.

Only a few counts were recorded for this clone. This CDR3 is CASSYYRGGEQYF. CDR3 nucleotides: TGTGCCAGCAGTTACTATAGGGGTGGGGAGCAGTACTTC. The rearrangement uses TRBV6-5 and TRBJ2-7; D is possibly TRBD1 (5 bases). V was cut by 1 base and J by 7 bases, with 11 bases left in between. In germline, CDR1 is MNHEY, CDR2 SVGAGI. The CDR3 loop spans 13 amino acids.

CDR3 in DNA: TGTGCCAGCAGTGAGGGGACCCGGACAGGGAGGCTAGAGACCCAGTACTTC. Its translation: CASSEGTRTGRLETQYF. This sequence joins TRBV2 and TRBJ2-5, with 8 bases fitting TRBD1. From germline, CDR1 is SNHLY and CDR2 FYNNEI. This CDR3 contains 17 residues. V trimming: 3 bases; J trimming: 4 bases; junction bases outside the gene matches: 13.

CDR3 sequence: CASSQAGGPREQYF. CDR3 in DNA: TGTGCCAGCAGCCAAGCGGGAGGGCCGCGAGAGCAGTACTTC. The chain uses TRBV14 and TRBJ2-7; TRBD2 matches at 8 bases. CDR1 is SGHDN and CDR2 is FVKESK in the germline V gene. V lost 1 base and J lost 7; bases outside the gene matches: 6. The CDR3 covers 14 residues.

This chain connects TRBV27 to TRBJ1-1; D remains unclear. CDR3 length equals 13 residues. CDR1 MNHEY and CDR2 SMNVEV come from the germline V gene (reference sequence). Trimming pared 5 bases from V and 1 base from J, leaving 8 bases between. CDR3 sequence: CASSPPGNTEAFF. The CDR3 coding sequence is TGTGCCAGCAGTCCCCCAGGGAACACTGAAGCTTTCTTT.

This clone is a singleton in its sample. The chain combines TRBV19 with TRBJ2-7; TRBD2 is a possible D gene (6 bases). Germline lookup yields CDR1 LNHDA and CDR2 SQIVND (reference sequence). Deletions cut 0 bases from V and 3 bases from J, with 12 bases between. CDR3 size: 15 residues. The CDR3 region has the DNA TGTGCCAGTAGTATAGATTATAGCGGAGACTACGAGCAGTACTTC. Its translation is CASSIDYSGDYEQYF. Using reference TRBV19 and TRBJ2-7 for the parts outside the CDR3, the full variable domain is DGGITQSPKYLFRKEGQNVTLSCEQNLNHDAMYWYRQDPGQGLRLIYYSQIVNDFQKGDIAEGYSVSREKKESFPLTVTSAQKNPTAFYLCASSIDYSGDYEQYFGPGTRLTVT.

The chain uses TRBV29-1 and TRBJ1-2, with 9 positions matching TRBD1. CDR1 is SQVTM and CDR2 is ANQGSEA in the germline V gene. V was clipped by 5 bases and J by 6 bases; unmatched bases: 4. CDR3 size: 12 residues. This CDR3 is CSVSTGGNGYTF. In nucleotides, the CDR3 is TGCAGCGTTTCGACAGGGGGTAATGGCTACACCTTC. Together with reference TRBV29-1 and TRBJ1-2, the CDR3 gives the full variable domain: SAVISQKPSRDICQRGTSLTIQCQVDSQVTMMFWYRQQPGQSLTLIATANQGSEATYESGFVIDKFPISRPNLTFSTLTVSNMSPEDSSIYLCSVSTGGNGYTFGSGTRLTVV.

The chain uses TRBV3-1 (or the pseudogene TRBV3-2) and TRBJ1-1; maybe TRBD1 (5 bases). The CDR3 totals 13 residues. V lost 2 bases to trimming and J lost 7 bases, with 11 bases between them. Germline assignment: CDR1 LGHDT and CDR2 YNNKEL (reference sequence). CDR3: CASSQNLQVEAFF. The DNA of the CDR3 is TGTGCCAGCAGCCAAAACCTACAGGTTGAAGCTTTCTTT.

CDR3 residues: CASSLGAGARYEQYF. In DNA form, the CDR3 reads TGCGCCAGCAGCTTGGGGGCGGGGGCGCGGTACGAGCAGTACTTC. The rearrangement joins TRBV5-1 to TRBJ2-7; D perhaps matches TRBD2 (7 bases). The length of the CDR3 is 15 residues. The V gene's germline CDR1 is SGHRS and CDR2 YFSETQ. Trimming shortened V by 0 bases and J by 4 bases, and 14 bases separated the two germline ends. The whole variable domain, remainder taken from reference TRBV5-1 and TRBJ2-7, is KAGVTQTPRYLIKTRGQQVTLSCSPISGHRSVSWYQQTPGQGLQFLFEYFSETQRNKGNFPGRFSGRQFSNSRSEMNVSTLELGDSALYLCASSLGAGARYEQYFGPGTRLTVT.

The genes are TRBV29-1 and TRBJ2-7; TRBD1 matches at 11 bases. The CDR3 runs 15 residues. The germline V gene encodes CDR1 SQVTM and CDR2 ANQGSEA. Trimming at V came to 7 bases and at J to 3 bases, leaving 11 bases not matched to a gene. The DNA of the CDR3 is TGCAGCGGTCGGACCGGGACAGGGGGAAACTACGAGCAGTACTTC. It yields the protein CSGRTGTGGNYEQYF.

This clone has just a few counts. This chain connects TRBV27 to TRBJ1-3; D not resolved. CDR3 length: 13 amino acids. Trimming pared 4 bases from V and 9 bases from J, leaving 13 bases between. Germline V gene data show CDR1 as MNHEY and CDR2 as SMNVEV (reference sequence). CDR3 sequence: CASSSGARGTIYF. For the CDR3, the DNA is TGTGCCAGCAGTTCGGGAGCCCGAGGCACCATATATTTT.

The rearrangement links TRBV5-4 to TRBJ2-5, with 10 bases matching TRBD1. With 3 bases clipped from V and 5 bases from J, the junction kept 7 bases outside the gene matches. The CDR3 runs 15 residues. Germline V gives CDR1 SGHNT, CDR2 YYREEE (reference sequence). The CDR3 is CASSSRQGAWETQYF. CDR3 nucleotide sequence: TGTGCCAGCAGCTCCCGACAGGGGGCTTGGGAGACCCAGTACTTC.

The chain joins TRBV30 to TRBJ2-3, with 8 nucleotides matching TRBD2. The germline gives CDR1 GTSNPN, CDR2 SVGIG (reference sequence). Losses at the gene ends were 8 bases for V and 1 base for J; bases not matched to a gene: 11. CDR3 size: 15 residues. The CDR3: CARTLAGPGTDTQYF. The CDR3 region has the DNA TGTGCCCGAACTTTAGCGGGACCCGGCACAGATACGCAGTATTTT.

CDR3 sequence reads: CASSISDTGVSEAFF. The CDR3 DNA follows: TGTGCCAGCAGCATTTCCGATACAGGGGTTTCTGAAGCTTTCTTT. The chain recombines TRBV9 with TRBJ1-1; 7 bases are a match to TRBD1. Per germline, CDR1 SGDLS and CDR2 YYNGEE. V was pared by 4 bases and J by 6 bases, with 12 bases of the junction left unmatched. This CDR3 has 15 amino acids.

In its sample, this clone was seen a few times. The chain links TRBV6-5 to TRBJ1-6, with a weak D call TRBD1 (5 bases). V was shortened by 2 bases and J by 8 bases, with 7 bases between the two germline ends. Germline CDR1 reads MNHEY; CDR2 reads SVGAGI. This CDR3 is built from 13 residues. In DNA form, the CDR3 reads TGTGCCAGCAGTTACCGGGACTATTCACCCCTCCACTTT. Its protein product is CASSYRDYSPLHF.

The genes are TRBV9 and TRBJ2-5; TRBD1 agrees at 7 bases. V was pared by 4 bases and J by 4 bases, with 7 bases of the junction left unmatched. CDR3 length equals 14 residues. Germline loops: CDR1 SGDLS, CDR2 YYNGEE. The DNA for the CDR3 is TGTGCCAGCAGCTCTCGACAGGGCATAGAGACCCAGTACTTC. It codes for CASSSRQGIETQYF. Drawing the rest from reference TRBV9 and TRBJ2-5, the complete variable domain is DSGVTQTPKHLITATGQRVTLRCSPRSGDLSVYWYQQSLDQGLQFLIQYYNGEERAKGNILERFSAQQFPDLHSELNLSSLELGDSALYFCASSSRQGIETQYFGPGTRLLVL.